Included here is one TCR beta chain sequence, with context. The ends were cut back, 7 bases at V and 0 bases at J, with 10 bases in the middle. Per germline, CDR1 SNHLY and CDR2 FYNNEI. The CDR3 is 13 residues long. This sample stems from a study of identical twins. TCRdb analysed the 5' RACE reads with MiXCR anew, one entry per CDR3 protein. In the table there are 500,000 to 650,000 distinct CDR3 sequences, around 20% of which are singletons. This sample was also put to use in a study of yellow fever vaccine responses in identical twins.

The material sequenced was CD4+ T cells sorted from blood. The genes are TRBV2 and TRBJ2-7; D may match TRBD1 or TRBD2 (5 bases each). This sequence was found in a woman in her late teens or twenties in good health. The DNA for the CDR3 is TGTGCCAGCACCCGGGGCATCTCCTACGAGCAGTACGTC. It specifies CASTRGISYEQYV.